One sample yielded the 10 T cell receptor beta chains listed below, sequenced in a study of spatial heterogeneity in lung cancer. TCRdb used MiXCR to reprocess the 5' RACE reads, holding one entry per CDR3 protein. The profile shows some 15,000 distinct CDR3 sequences, 10% to 13% of them singletons. Time point indicated: sample taken at primary tumor resection. Tumor, nontumor lung or frozen PBMC supplied whole RNA that was sequenced unsorted. Sample: PBMCs, taken at surgery. All receptors come from a female donor with early-stage non-small cell lung cancer.

The V gene is TRBV7-8, the J gene TRBJ2-7, with D perhaps matching TRBD2 (5 bases). The ends were cut back, 5 bases at V and 4 bases at J, with 18 bases in the middle. Germline V gene sequence: CDR1 SGHVS, CDR2 FQNEAQ. This CDR3 is built from 15 residues. CDR3 amino acids: CASSRRESGEYEQYF. Here the CDR3 DNA reads TGTGCCAGCAGCCGACGGGAATCCGGGGAATACGAGCAGTACTTC.

This clonotype was detected many times. The V and J genes are TRBV3-1 and TRBJ1-6, with TRBD1 identical over 7 bases. The CDR3 is 16 amino acids. Losses at the gene ends were 2 bases for V and 2 bases for J; bases not matched to a gene: 3. Germline CDR1 is LGHDT and CDR2 is YNNKEL (reference sequence). DNA for the CDR3: TGTGCCAGCAGCCAAACGACAGGGACCTATAATTCACCCCTCCACTTT. Translation gives CASSQTTGTYNSPLHF.

This clonotype was observed at least ten times. The chain uses TRBV5-1 and TRBJ2-3, with unresolved D. Trimming took 0 bases from V and 0 from J, leaving 8 bases between them. The CDR3 extends over 15 amino acids. CDR1 is SGHRS and CDR2 is YFSETQ in the germline V gene. CDR3 in DNA: TGCGCCAGCAGCTTGGCCTTGAGTAGCACAGATACGCAGTATTTT. It codes for CASSLALSSTDTQYF.

The rearrangement joins TRBV20-1 to TRBJ2-7; tentatively, D is TRBD1 (5 bases). Germline V gene data show CDR1 as DFQATT and CDR2 as SNEGSKA (reference sequence). The length of the CDR3 is 13 residues. The V and J ends lost 5 bases and 5 bases respectively, with 16 bases between them. DNA of the CDR3: TGCAGTGCTCCCGGCAGGGCCACCGACGAGCAGTACTTC. Protein sequence: CSAPGRATDEQYF.

Judged by abundance, this clonotype is medium-sized. The chain is built from TRBV7-2 and TRBJ2-7; D call uncertain. Germline CDR1 is SGHTA and CDR2 is FQGNSA. CDR3 size: 17 residues. V was cut by 1 base and J by 2 bases, with 18 bases left in between. The CDR3 nucleotides are TGTGCCAGCAGCTTAGTTGTCGGCGGCAGAACCACCTACGAGCAGTACTTC. It yields the protein CASSLVVGGRTTYEQYF.

This clonotype was found a few times. This chain connects TRBV6-1 to TRBJ2-3; D not certain. V shed 1 base and J shed 2 bases, with 13 bases lying between them. This CDR3 contains 16 residues. Germline CDR1 is MNHNS and CDR2 is SASEGT. DNA for the CDR3: TGTGCCAGCAGTGAAGAGTGGTCTAAGCTCACAGATACGCAGTATTTT. As protein: CASSEEWSKLTDTQYF.

The chain carries TRBV2 and TRBJ2-3; TRBD2 agrees at 12 bases. The CDR3 is 13 amino acids. Germline values: CDR1 SNHLY, CDR2 FYNNEI. With V trimmed by 5 bases and J by 9 bases, 3 bases remained unmatched. The CDR3: CASSPGLAGTQYF. Written as DNA, the CDR3 is TGTGCCAGCAGTCCAGGACTAGCGGGAACGCAGTATTTT.

This clonotype has more than one count but fewer than ten. The chain joins TRBV12-3 or TRBV12-4 to TRBJ2-1; D may be TRBD2 (5 bases). The V end lost 5 bases, the J end lost 5 bases, and 16 bases lay between the germline ends. The CDR3 loop spans 15 amino acids. The CDR3: CASSPPVGGHNEQFF. The CDR3, as DNA: TGTGCCAGCAGTCCCCCGGTCGGCGGGCACAATGAGCAGTTCTTC.

This clonotype is deemed medium-sized. This CDR3 is CASSVAYRSSGNTIYF. The CDR3 nucleotides are TGTGCCAGCAGCGTAGCTTATCGCAGCTCTGGAAACACCATATATTTT. This rearrangement joins TRBV9 to TRBJ1-3; unclear D gene. Trimming left V 0 bases short and J 0 bases short, with 10 bases between. CDR1 and CDR2 (germline): SGDLS, YYNGEE. The CDR3 runs to 16 residues. Full variable domain (rest looked up from reference TRBV9 and TRBJ1-3): DSGVTQTPKHLITATGQRVTLRCSPRSGDLSVYWYQQSLDQGLQFLIQYYNGEERAKGNILERFSAQQFPDLHSELNLSSLELGDSALYFCASSVAYRSSGNTIYFGEGSWLTVV.

This clonotype was counted at least ten times. The chain uses TRBV10-2 and TRBJ2-3; D perhaps matches TRBD2 (6 bases). CDR1 WSHSY and CDR2 SAAADI come from the germline V gene. The CDR3 is 16 amino acids. Trimming shortened V by 0 bases and J by 0 bases, and 10 bases separated the two germline ends. The CDR3 DNA is TGCGCCAGCAGTGAGTCGGGGGGTCTTAGCACAGATACGCAGTATTTT. Amino acid sequence: CASSESGGLSTDTQYF.